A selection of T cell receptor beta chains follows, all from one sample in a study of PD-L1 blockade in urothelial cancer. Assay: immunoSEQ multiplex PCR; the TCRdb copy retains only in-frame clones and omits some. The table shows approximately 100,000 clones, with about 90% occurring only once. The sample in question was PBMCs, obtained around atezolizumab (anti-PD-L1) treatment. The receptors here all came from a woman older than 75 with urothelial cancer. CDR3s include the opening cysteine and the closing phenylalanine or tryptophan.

CDR3aa: CASSLDRLSAGAEETQYF; j_gene: TRBJ2-5; v_gene: TRBV5-1
CDR3aa: CASSIVSSGRGEQFF; j_gene: TRBJ2-1; v_gene: TRBV19
CDR3aa: CAIPVRDTLTPPYEQYF; j_gene: TRBJ2-7; v_gene: TRBV28
CDR3aa: CASSLRLVNTEAFF; j_gene: TRBJ1-1; v_gene: TRBV13
CDR3aa: CASRTSGSYEQYF; j_gene: TRBJ2-7; v_gene: TRBV28
CDR3aa: CASSVGTSGNTGELFF; j_gene: TRBJ2-2; v_gene: TRBV9
CDR3aa: CASSLGPGGNTEAFF; j_gene: TRBJ1-1; v_gene: TRBV5-6
CDR3aa: CASRRDFYNEQFF; j_gene: TRBJ2-1; v_gene: TRBV28
CDR3aa: CASSPDLAAGELFF; j_gene: TRBJ2-2; v_gene: TRBV11-2
CDR3aa: CASSEQGRQETQYF; j_gene: TRBJ2-5; v_gene: TRBV5-4
CDR3aa: CASSLDFYTGELFF; j_gene: TRBJ2-2; v_gene: TRBV11-3
CDR3aa: CASSESASGSGETQYF; j_gene: TRBJ2-5; v_gene: TRBV2
CDR3aa: CASSYGQGGYTF; j_gene: TRBJ1-2; v_gene: TRBV6-5
CDR3aa: CASSWGGRGLSNEKLFF; j_gene: TRBJ1-4; v_gene: TRBV5-4
CDR3aa: CASSFAPGAYTEAFF; j_gene: TRBJ1-1; v_gene: TRBV6-1
CDR3aa: CASYSLGGGYTF; j_gene: TRBJ1-2; v_gene: TRBV28
CDR3aa: CASSLIPPRYSGNTIYF; j_gene: TRBJ1-3; v_gene: TRBV27
CDR3aa: CASSQGRTVYEQYF; j_gene: TRBJ2-7; v_gene: TRBV14
CDR3aa: CASSGGRALNNEQFF; j_gene: TRBJ2-1; v_gene: TRBV25-1
CDR3aa: CASSKTGMNTEAFF; j_gene: TRBJ1-1; v_gene: TRBV18
CDR3aa: CASSRSGQGHGELFF; j_gene: TRBJ2-2; v_gene: TRBV11-3
CDR3aa: CASSLGLGPNEQFF; j_gene: TRBJ2-1; v_gene: TRBV27
CDR3aa: CATSRTGRAQHF; j_gene: TRBJ1-5; v_gene: TRBV15
CDR3aa: CASTEGRFYNEQFF; j_gene: TRBJ2-1; v_gene: TRBV6-1
CDR3aa: CASSLGLAEDLYEQYF; j_gene: TRBJ2-7; v_gene: TRBV5-1
CDR3aa: CAVQQGANQPQHF; j_gene: TRBJ1-5; v_gene: TRBV6-5
CDR3aa: CASSSPGQDITGYTF; j_gene: TRBJ1-2; v_gene: TRBV7-9
CDR3aa: CASSYLTSGAYTGELFF; j_gene: TRBJ2-2; v_gene: TRBV7-9
CDR3aa: CASSMVEVRNTEAFF; j_gene: TRBJ1-1; v_gene: TRBV19
CDR3aa: CASSLGRTEAFF; j_gene: TRBJ1-1; v_gene: TRBV5-4
CDR3aa: CASSRQTRQNSNYGYTF; j_gene: TRBJ1-2; v_gene: TRBV18
CDR3aa: CASSPTRTGGSGYTF; j_gene: TRBJ1-2; v_gene: TRBV19
CDR3aa: CASNRGGNQPQHF; j_gene: TRBJ1-5; v_gene: TRBV10-2
CDR3aa: CASKPGQTTYEQYF; j_gene: TRBJ2-7; v_gene: TRBV28
CDR3aa: CAISREEPAEQFF; j_gene: TRBJ2-1; v_gene: TRBV10-3
CDR3aa: CASSQVAGIITDTQYF; j_gene: TRBJ2-3; v_gene: TRBV4-1
CDR3aa: CASSEVFARGETQYF; j_gene: TRBJ2-5; v_gene: TRBV6-1
CDR3aa: CATSSETPGTGFGYTF; j_gene: TRBJ1-2; v_gene: TRBV15
CDR3aa: CASSLNFFERNRRHEQFF; j_gene: TRBJ2-1; v_gene: TRBV27
CDR3aa: CASSKHGSVYEQYF; j_gene: TRBJ2-7; v_gene: TRBV7-8
CDR3aa: CAWSVVLAGGGEQFF; j_gene: TRBJ2-1; v_gene: TRBV30
CDR3aa: CASTPIGDRGLSGELFF; j_gene: TRBJ2-2; v_gene: TRBV5-1
CDR3aa: CASSPEAVTGELFF; j_gene: TRBJ2-2; v_gene: TRBV5-4
CDR3aa: CASSADRPDTEAFF; j_gene: TRBJ1-1; v_gene: TRBV9
CDR3aa: CASSLGGQVYEQYF; j_gene: TRBJ2-7; v_gene: TRBV5-1
CDR3aa: CASSSASGGTEAFF; j_gene: TRBJ1-1; v_gene: TRBV6-5
CDR3aa: CASSVVTGNTEAFF; j_gene: TRBJ1-1; v_gene: TRBV9
CDR3aa: CASTSFEAEFF; j_gene: TRBJ2-1; v_gene: TRBV7-9
CDR3aa: CASSTAGANVLTF; j_gene: TRBJ2-6; v_gene: TRBV27
CDR3aa: CASSSQFSGQGISLSLQPQHF; j_gene: TRBJ1-5; v_gene: TRBV27
CDR3aa: CASRGLPNTEAFF; j_gene: TRBJ1-1; v_gene: TRBV2
CDR3aa: CASSLVSTDTQYF; j_gene: TRBJ2-3; v_gene: TRBV28
CDR3aa: CASSEARGRSNQPQHF; j_gene: TRBJ1-5; v_gene: TRBV6-1
CDR3aa: CASSPSLGRVRSNTEAFF; j_gene: TRBJ1-1; v_gene: TRBV18
CDR3aa: CASSTGTSGRASDTQYF; j_gene: TRBJ2-3; v_gene: TRBV11-2
CDR3aa: CASSQIDTGAFF; j_gene: TRBJ1-1; v_gene: TRBV18
CDR3aa: CASSRNRVRTEAFF; j_gene: TRBJ1-1; v_gene: TRBV18
CDR3aa: CASSEQVNTEAFF; j_gene: TRBJ1-1; v_gene: TRBV9
CDR3aa: CASSSGTGGAGLASGANVLTF; j_gene: TRBJ2-6; v_gene: TRBV5-1